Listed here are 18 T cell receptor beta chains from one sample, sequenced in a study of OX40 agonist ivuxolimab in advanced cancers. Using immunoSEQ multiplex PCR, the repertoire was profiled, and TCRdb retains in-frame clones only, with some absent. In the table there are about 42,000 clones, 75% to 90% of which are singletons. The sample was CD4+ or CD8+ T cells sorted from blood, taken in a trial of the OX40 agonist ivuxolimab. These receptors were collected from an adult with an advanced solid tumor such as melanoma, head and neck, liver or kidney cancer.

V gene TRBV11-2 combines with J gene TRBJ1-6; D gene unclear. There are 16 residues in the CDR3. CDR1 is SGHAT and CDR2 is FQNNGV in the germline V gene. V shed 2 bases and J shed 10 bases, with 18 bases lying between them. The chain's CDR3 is CASSLYETPSQSPLHF. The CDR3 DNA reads TGTGCCAGCAGCTTATACGAGACTCCCTCACAGTCACCCCTCCACTTT.

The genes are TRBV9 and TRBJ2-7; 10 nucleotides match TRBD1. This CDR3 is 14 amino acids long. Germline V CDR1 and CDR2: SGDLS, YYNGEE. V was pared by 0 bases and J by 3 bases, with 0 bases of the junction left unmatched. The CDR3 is CASSVGDRGYEQYF. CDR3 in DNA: TGTGCCAGCAGCGTAGGGGACAGGGGCTACGAGCAGTACTTC.

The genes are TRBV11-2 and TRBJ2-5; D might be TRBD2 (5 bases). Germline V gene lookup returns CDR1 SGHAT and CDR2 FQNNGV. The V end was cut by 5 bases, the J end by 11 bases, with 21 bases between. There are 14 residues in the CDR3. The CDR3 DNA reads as TGTGCCAGCAGCCACCCGAGTCGTATCGGGGAGCAGTACTTC. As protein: CASSHPSRIGEQYF.

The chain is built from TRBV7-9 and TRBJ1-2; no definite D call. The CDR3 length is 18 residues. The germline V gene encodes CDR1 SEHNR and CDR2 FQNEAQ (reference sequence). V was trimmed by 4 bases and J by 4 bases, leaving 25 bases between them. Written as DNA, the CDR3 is TGTGCCAGCAGCTCACTGGACGACCTCGATACGTTCTTCTATGGCTACACCTTC. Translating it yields CASSSLDDLDTFFYGYTF.

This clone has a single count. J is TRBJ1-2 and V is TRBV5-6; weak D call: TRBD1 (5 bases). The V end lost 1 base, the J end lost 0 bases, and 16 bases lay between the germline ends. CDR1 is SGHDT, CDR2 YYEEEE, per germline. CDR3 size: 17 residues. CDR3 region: CASSLPSSTGANYGYTF. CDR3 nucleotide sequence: TGTGCCAGCAGCTTGCCATCCTCTACAGGTGCTAACTATGGCTACACCTTC. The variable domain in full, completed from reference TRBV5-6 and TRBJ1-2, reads DAGVTQSPTHLIKTRGQQVTLRCSPKSGHDTVSWYQQALGQGPQFIFQYYEEEERQRGNFPDRFSGHQFPNYSSELNVNALLLGDSALYLCASSLPSSTGANYGYTFGSGTRLTVV.

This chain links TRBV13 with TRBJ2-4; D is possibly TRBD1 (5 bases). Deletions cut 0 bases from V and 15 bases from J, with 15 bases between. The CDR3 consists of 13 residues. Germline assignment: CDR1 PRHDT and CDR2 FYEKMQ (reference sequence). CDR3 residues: CASSLGGPLVRYF. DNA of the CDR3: TGTGCCAGCAGCTTAGGGGGGCCCCTCGTCCGGTACTTC.

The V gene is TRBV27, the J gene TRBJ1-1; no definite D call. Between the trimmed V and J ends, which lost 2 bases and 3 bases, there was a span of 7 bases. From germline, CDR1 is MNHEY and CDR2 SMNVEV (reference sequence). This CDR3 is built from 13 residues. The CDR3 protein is CASSLAGYTEAFF. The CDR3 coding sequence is TGTGCCAGCAGTTTAGCCGGGTACACTGAAGCTTTCTTT.

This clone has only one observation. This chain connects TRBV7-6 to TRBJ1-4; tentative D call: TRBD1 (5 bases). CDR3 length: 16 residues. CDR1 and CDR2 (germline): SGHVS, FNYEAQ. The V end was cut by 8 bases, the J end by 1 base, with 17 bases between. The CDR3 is CASSQWGDRTNEKLFF. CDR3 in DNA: TGTGCCAGCTCCCAGTGGGGCGACAGAACTAATGAAAAACTGTTTTTT.

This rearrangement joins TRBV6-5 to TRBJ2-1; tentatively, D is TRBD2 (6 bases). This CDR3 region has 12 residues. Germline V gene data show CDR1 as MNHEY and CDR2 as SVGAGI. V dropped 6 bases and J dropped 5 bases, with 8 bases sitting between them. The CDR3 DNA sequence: TGTGCCAGCAGAGGAGGGGACAATGAGCAGTTCTTC. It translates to CASRGGDNEQFF.

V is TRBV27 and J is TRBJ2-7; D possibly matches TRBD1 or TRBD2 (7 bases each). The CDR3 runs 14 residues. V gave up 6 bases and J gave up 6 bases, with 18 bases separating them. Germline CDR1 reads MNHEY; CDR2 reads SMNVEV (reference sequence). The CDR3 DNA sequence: TGTGCCAGCAGGCAGGGGGGGAAATTCCTCGAGCAGTACTTC. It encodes CASRQGGKFLEQYF.

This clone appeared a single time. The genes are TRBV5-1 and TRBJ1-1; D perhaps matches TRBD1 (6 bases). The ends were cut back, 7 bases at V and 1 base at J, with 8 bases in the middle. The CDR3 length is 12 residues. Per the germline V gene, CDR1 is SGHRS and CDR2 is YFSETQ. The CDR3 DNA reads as TGCGCCAGCCGCAGGGGGAACACTGAAGCTTTCTTT. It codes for CASRRGNTEAFF.

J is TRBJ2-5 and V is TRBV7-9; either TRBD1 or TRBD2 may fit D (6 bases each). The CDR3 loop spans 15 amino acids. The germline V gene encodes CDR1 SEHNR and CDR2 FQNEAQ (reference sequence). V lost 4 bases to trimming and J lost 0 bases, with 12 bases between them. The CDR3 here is CASSYTGANQETQYF. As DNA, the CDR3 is TGTGCCAGCAGCTATACGGGGGCGAACCAAGAGACCCAGTACTTC.

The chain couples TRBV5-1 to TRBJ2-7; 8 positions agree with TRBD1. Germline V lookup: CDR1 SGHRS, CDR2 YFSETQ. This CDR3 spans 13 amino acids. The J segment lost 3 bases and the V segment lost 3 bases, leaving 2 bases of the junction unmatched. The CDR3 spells CASSWTGSYEQYF. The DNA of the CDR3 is TGCGCCAGCAGCTGGACAGGGAGCTACGAGCAGTACTTC.

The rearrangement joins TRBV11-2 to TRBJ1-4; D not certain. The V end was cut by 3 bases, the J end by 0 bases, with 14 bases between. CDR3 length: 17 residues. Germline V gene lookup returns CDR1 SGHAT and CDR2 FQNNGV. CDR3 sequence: CASSFLRDPSTNEKLFF. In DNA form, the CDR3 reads TGTGCCAGCAGCTTTCTCCGGGATCCGTCAACTAATGAAAAACTGTTTTTT.

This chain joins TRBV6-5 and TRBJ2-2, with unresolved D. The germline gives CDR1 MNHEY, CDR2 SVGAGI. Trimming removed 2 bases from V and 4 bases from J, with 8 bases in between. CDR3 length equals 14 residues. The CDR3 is CASSYRSTTGELFF. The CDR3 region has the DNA TGTGCCAGCAGTTACAGGTCGACCACCGGGGAGCTGTTTTTT.

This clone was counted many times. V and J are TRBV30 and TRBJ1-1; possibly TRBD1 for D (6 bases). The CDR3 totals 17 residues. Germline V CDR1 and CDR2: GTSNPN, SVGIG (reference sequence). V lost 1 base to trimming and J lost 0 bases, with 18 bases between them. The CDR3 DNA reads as TGTGCCTGGAGTGCCTCCCAGGCGGGGGCCATGAACACTGAAGCTTTCTTT. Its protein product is CAWSASQAGAMNTEAFF.

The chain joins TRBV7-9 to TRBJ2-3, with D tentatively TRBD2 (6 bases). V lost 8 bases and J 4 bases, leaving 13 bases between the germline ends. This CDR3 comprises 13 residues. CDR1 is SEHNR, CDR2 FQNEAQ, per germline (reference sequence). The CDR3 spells CASLGGKPDTQYF. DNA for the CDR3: TGTGCCAGCCTCGGGGGAAAGCCAGATACGCAGTATTTT.

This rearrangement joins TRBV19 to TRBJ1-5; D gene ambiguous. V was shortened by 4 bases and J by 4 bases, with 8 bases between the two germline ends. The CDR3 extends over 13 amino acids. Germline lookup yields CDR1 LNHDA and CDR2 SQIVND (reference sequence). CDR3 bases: TGTGCCAGTAGTAACCAGAGAAATCAGCCCCAGCATTTT. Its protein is CASSNQRNQPQHF.